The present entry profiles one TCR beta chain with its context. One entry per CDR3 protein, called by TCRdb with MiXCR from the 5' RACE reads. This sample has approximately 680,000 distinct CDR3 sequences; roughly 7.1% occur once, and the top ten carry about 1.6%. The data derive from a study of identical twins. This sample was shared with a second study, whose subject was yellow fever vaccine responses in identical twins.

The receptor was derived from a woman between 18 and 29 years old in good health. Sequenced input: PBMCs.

CDR3 protein: CASSLAPQPISGNTIYF. CDR3 in DNA: TGCGCCAGCAGCTTGGCCCCACAGCCGATCTCTGGAAACACCATATATTTT. V is TRBV5-1 and J is TRBJ1-3; D gene ambiguous. The V end was cut by 0 bases, the J end by 0 bases, with 13 bases between. The CDR3 extends over 17 amino acids. Germline CDR1 is SGHRS and CDR2 is YFSETQ.